A selection of T cell receptor beta chains follows, all from one sample in a study of CD8 T cells in Susac syndrome. TCRdb recomputed calls from the immunoSEQ multiplex PCR reads with MiXCR, one row per CDR3 protein. The table includes 130,000 or so distinct CDR3 sequences, about 90% detected once. Material for sequencing was CD8+ T cells from PBMCs. These receptors all stem from a human donor with multiple sclerosis. The CDR3 runs from the conserved cysteine through the conserved F or W. D genes are given only for firm matches. Clone size is given for some rows only: seen once, a few or many times, or a class if the clone is expanded.

clone_size | d_call | j_call | v_call | cdr3_aa | cdr3_nt
NA | TRBD1 | TRBJ2-2 | TRBV9 | CASSGTGSGELFF | TGTGCCAGCAGCGGGACAGGGTCCGGGGAGCTGTTTTTT
NA | TRBD1 | TRBJ1-1 | TRBV19 | CASTLTGVNTEAFF | TGTGCCAGTACCCTGACAGGGGTGAACACTGAAGCTTTCTTT
NA | NA | TRBJ2-2 | TRBV12-3/TRBV12-4 | CASSFPSNTGELFF | TGTGCCAGCAGTTTCCCCTCCAACACCGGGGAGCTGTTTTTT
NA | NA | TRBJ2-4 | TRBV5-6 | CASSLKDTGGGIQYF | TGTGCCAGCAGCTTAAAGGACACCGGGGGAGGCATTCAGTACTTC
NA | NA | TRBJ2-7 | TRBV5-1 | CASSLAFDEQYF | TGCGCCAGCAGCTTGGCTTTCGACGAGCAGTACTTC
NA | NA | TRBJ2-2 | TRBV28 | CASSPPAGELFF | TGTGCCAGCAGCCCCCCCGCTGGGGAGCTGTTTTTT
NA | TRBD1 | TRBJ2-7 | TRBV29-1 | CSGADRVSYEQYF | TGCAGCGGGGCGGACAGGGTGTCCTACGAGCAGTACTTC
once | NA | TRBJ2-7 | TRBV27 | CASSLMAGTYEQYF | TGTGCCAGCAGTTTAATGGCAGGAACCTACGAGCAGTACTTC
NA | NA | TRBJ2-2 | TRBV27 | CATSETGNTGELFF | TGTGCCACCTCAGAGACAGGGAACACCGGGGAGCTGTTTTTT
NA | NA | TRBJ1-1 | TRBV7-8 | CASSPEPGDPVRAFF | TGTGCCAGCAGCCCGGAACCAGGGGACCCGGTTCGAGCTTTCTTT
NA | NA | TRBJ1-5 | TRBV6-6 | CASSYATGPNQPQHF | TGTGCCAGCAGTTACGCGACAGGACCTAATCAGCCCCAGCATTTT
once | TRBD2 | TRBJ2-1 | TRBV4-3 | CASSQEASGRNEQFF | TGCGCCAGCAGCCAAGAGGCTAGCGGGAGAAATGAGCAGTTCTTC
NA | NA | TRBJ1-5 | TRBV6-4 | CASSPGPNQPQHF | TGTGCCAGCAGTCCAGGGCCCAATCAGCCCCAGCATTTT
NA | NA | TRBJ2-7 | TRBV27 | CASSLFRDPTYEQYF | TGTGCCAGCAGTTTATTCCGGGACCCTACCTACGAGCAGTACTTC
NA | NA | TRBJ2-2 | TRBV19 | CASRVPATTGELFF | TGTGCCAGTCGAGTCCCGGCGACTACCGGGGAGCTGTTTTTT
NA | NA | TRBJ2-1 | TRBV30 | CAWEEGLSSYNEQFF | TGTGCCTGGGAGGAGGGGCTCAGCTCCTACAATGAGCAGTTCTTC
NA | NA | TRBJ2-7 | TRBV7-6 | CASSPNVAYEQYF | TGTGCCAGCAGTCCCAACGTGGCCTACGAGCAGTACTTC
NA | NA | TRBJ2-3 | TRBV9 | CASSTGVGAGTDTQYF | TGTGCCAGCAGCACAGGCGTGGGGGCCGGCACAGATACGCAGTATTTT
NA | NA | TRBJ1-4 | TRBV15 | CATSREQPWEEKLFF | TGTGCCACCAGCAGAGAACAGCCATGGGAAGAAAAACTGTTTTTT
NA | NA | TRBJ2-7 | TRBV29-1 | CSVESGRNEQYF | TGCAGCGTTGAATCGGGGAGGAACGAGCAGTACTTC
once | NA | TRBJ1-5 | TRBV18 | CASSSSGAHFYSNQPQHF | TGTGCCAGCTCATCCTCAGGGGCTCACTTTTATAGCAATCAGCCCCAGCATTTT
NA | NA | TRBJ2-1 | TRBV5-4 | CASSLTGIGDEQFF | TGTGCCAGCAGCTTAACAGGGATTGGCGATGAGCAGTTCTTC
NA | NA | TRBJ2-7 | TRBV27 | CASRDYHEQYF | TGTGCCAGCAGGGATTACCACGAGCAGTACTTC
NA | NA | TRBJ2-5 | TRBV27 | CASSLSGGGFQETQYF | TGTGCCAGCAGTTTATCGGGCGGGGGCTTCCAAGAGACCCAGTACTTC
once | NA | TRBJ1-2 | TRBV6-5 | CASSWSSGLLYGYTF | TGTGCCAGCAGTTGGAGCTCAGGACTCCTCTATGGCTACACCTTC
NA | NA | TRBJ2-7 | TRBV5-6 | CASSLHPRSDYEQYF | TGTGCCAGCAGCTTACATCCCCGATCCGACTACGAGCAGTACTTC
NA | NA | TRBJ1-1 | TRBV27 | CASSAGTGNTEAFF | TGTGCCAGCAGTGCCGGGACGGGGAACACTGAAGCTTTCTTT
NA | TRBD1 | TRBJ1-2 | TRBV29-1 | CSVAGTGRPYGYTF | TGCAGCGTTGCCGGGACAGGGCGGCCCTATGGCTACACCTTC
NA | NA | TRBJ2-2 | TRBV10-3 | CASLRETGELFF | TGTGCCAGCTTGAGGGAAACCGGGGAGCTGTTTTTT
NA | NA | TRBJ2-1 | TRBV20-1 | CSASRSGPYNEQFF | TGCAGTGCTAGTCGTAGCGGTCCCTACAATGAGCAGTTCTTC
NA | NA | TRBJ1-2 | TRBV10-3 | CAISEPLKGPNYGYTF | TGTGCCATCAGTGAGCCCCTGAAGGGCCCGAACTATGGCTACACCTTC
NA | NA | TRBJ2-2 | TRBV14 | CASSPQGPTGELFF | TGTGCCAGCAGTCCTCAGGGCCCCACCGGGGAGCTGTTTTTT
NA | TRBD1 | TRBJ2-7 | TRBV30 | CAWSTDRGYEQYF | TGTGCCTGGAGTACGGACAGGGGCTACGAGCAGTACTTC
NA | NA | TRBJ1-2 | TRBV10-2 | CASSVSGGPYGYTF | TGCGCCAGCAGTGTTAGTGGCGGACCTTATGGCTACACCTTC
NA | NA | TRBJ2-5 | TRBV20-1 | CSARDLGQRHPETQYF | TGCAGTGCTAGAGACCTCGGACAGAGACATCCGGAGACCCAGTACTTC
NA | TRBD2 | TRBJ2-2 | TRBV4-3 | CASSQDGLRGVELFF | TGCGCCAGCAGCCAAGATGGGTTACGGGGGGTAGAGCTGTTTTTT
NA | NA | TRBJ2-4 | TRBV19 | CASSMVQGAKNIQYF | TGTGCCAGTAGTATGGTACAGGGTGCCAAAAACATTCAGTACTTC
NA | NA | TRBJ2-5 | TRBV28 | CASSLFVGTQVQETQYF | TGTGCCAGCAGTTTATTTGTAGGGACCCAGGTCCAAGAGACCCAGTACTTC
NA | NA | TRBJ1-5 | TRBV4-3 | CASSQDGGSNQPQHF | TGCGCCAGCAGCCAAGACGGGGGAAGCAATCAGCCCCAGCATTTT
NA | TRBD2 | TRBJ2-7 | TRBV6-1 | CASRTWGTSGVYEQYF | TGTGCCAGCAGAACCTGGGGGACTAGCGGAGTCTACGAGCAGTACTTC
NA | NA | TRBJ2-5 | TRBV4-2 | CASSQEGSGSQETQYF | TGTGCCAGCAGCCAAGAGGGTAGCGGATCACAAGAGACCCAGTACTTC
NA | NA | TRBJ1-2 | TRBV2 | CASADDYRSNYGYTF | TGTGCCAGCGCGGACGACTACAGAAGCAACTATGGCTACACCTTC
once | NA | TRBJ1-5 | TRBV27 | CASGYNQPQHF | TGTGCCAGCGGGTACAATCAGCCCCAGCATTTT
NA | TRBD2 | TRBJ2-7 | TRBV29-1 | CSVGGGRIYEQYF | TGCAGCGTTGGGGGCGGGAGAATCTACGAGCAGTACTTC
NA | NA | TRBJ2-2 | TRBV20-1 | CSARDDGLMNTGELFF | TGCAGTGCTAGAGATGACGGGCTGATGAACACCGGGGAGCTGTTTTTT
NA | NA | TRBJ1-1 | TRBV15 | CATSLGRGTEAFF | TGTGCCACCAGCCTTGGGAGGGGCACTGAAGCTTTCTTT
NA | NA | TRBJ2-5 | TRBV7-7 | CASSAGGLTTETQYF | TGTGCCAGCAGCGCCGGCGGACTCACGACGGAGACCCAGTACTTC
NA | TRBD2 | TRBJ2-1 | TRBV3-1 | CASSSLFAGGRGNEQFF | TGTGCCAGCAGCTCCCTATTTGCGGGAGGGCGGGGCAATGAGCAGTTCTTC
once | NA | TRBJ1-5 | TRBV19 | CASSWLINQPQHF | TGTGCCAGTAGTTGGCTAATCAATCAGCCCCAGCATTTT